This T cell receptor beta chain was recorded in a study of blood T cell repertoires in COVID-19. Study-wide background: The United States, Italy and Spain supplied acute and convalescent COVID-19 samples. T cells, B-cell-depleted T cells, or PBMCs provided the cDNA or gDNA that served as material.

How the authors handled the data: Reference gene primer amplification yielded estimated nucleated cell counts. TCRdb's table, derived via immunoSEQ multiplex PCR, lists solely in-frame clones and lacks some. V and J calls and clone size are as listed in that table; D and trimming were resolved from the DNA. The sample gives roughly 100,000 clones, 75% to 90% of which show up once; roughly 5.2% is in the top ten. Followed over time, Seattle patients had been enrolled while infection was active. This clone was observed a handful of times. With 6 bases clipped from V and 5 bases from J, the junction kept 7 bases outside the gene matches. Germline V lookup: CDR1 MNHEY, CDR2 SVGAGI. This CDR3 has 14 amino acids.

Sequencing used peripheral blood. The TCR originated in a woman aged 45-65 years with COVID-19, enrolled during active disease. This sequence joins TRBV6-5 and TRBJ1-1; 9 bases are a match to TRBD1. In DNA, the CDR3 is TGTGCCAGCAGGGCACAGGGGGCGCCAACTGAAGCTTTCTTT. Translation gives CASRAQGAPTEAFF.